Below are 20 T cell receptor beta chains sequenced from a single sample in a study of blood T cell repertoires in COVID-19. Measured with immunoSEQ multiplex PCR; TCRdb has only the in-frame clones, and not every one. The table lists 350,000 to 400,000 clones, approximately 88% of them singletons. Material: PBMCs or T cells enriched from blood (not recorded which). Every receptor here comes from a woman in her thirties with acute COVID-19.

The chain links TRBV7-2 to TRBJ2-1, with 7 bases matching TRBD2. The V and J ends lost 3 bases and 7 bases, in that order; junction bases with no gene match: 6. This CDR3 has 14 amino acids. In germline, CDR1 is SGHTA, CDR2 FQGNSA. CDR3 residues: CASSFGSGINEQFF. Here the CDR3 DNA reads TGTGCCAGCAGCTTCGGAAGCGGGATTAATGAGCAGTTCTTC.

The chain employs TRBV6-1 and TRBJ2-2, with D hard to call. The CDR3 totals 17 residues. The V gene lost 0 bases and the J gene lost 0 bases, with 11 bases spanning the gap. Germline CDR1 MNHNS, CDR2 SASEGT. The CDR3 sequence is CASSEAKSATNTGELFF. The CDR3 coding sequence is TGTGCCAGCAGTGAAGCGAAGTCAGCGACGAACACCGGGGAGCTGTTTTTT.

This chain uses TRBV5-6 with TRBJ2-6; 8 bases align to TRBD2. With V trimmed by 4 bases and J by 0 bases, 9 bases remained unmatched. The CDR3 is 18 residues long. From germline, CDR1 is SGHDT and CDR2 YYEEEE. Here the CDR3 reads CASSKAGELASGANVLTF. The CDR3 bases are TGTGCCAGCAGCAAAGCGGGGGAATTGGCCTCTGGGGCCAACGTCCTGACTTTC.

This sequence joins TRBV5-1 and TRBJ1-1, with TRBD1 as a possible D gene (6 bases). Germline V CDR1 and CDR2: SGHRS, YFSETQ. Trimming removed 1 base at V and 4 bases at J, with 11 bases between. The CDR3 spans 14 residues. CDR3 protein: CASSLLRGTTEAFF. The CDR3 nucleotides are TGCGCCAGCAGCTTGCTTAGGGGGACCACTGAAGCTTTCTTT. The variable domain in full, with the rest retrieved from reference TRBV5-1 and TRBJ1-1, is KAGVTQTPRYLIKTRGQQVTLSCSPISGHRSVSWYQQTPGQGLQFLFEYFSETQRNKGNFPGRFSGRQFSNSRSEMNVSTLELGDSALYLCASSLLRGTTEAFFGQGTRLTVV.

The chain links TRBV5-3 to TRBJ2-4; 10 bases line up with TRBD2. TRBV5-3 is known as an ORF, though its function is uncertain. This CDR3 is 19 amino acids long. V dropped 2 bases and J dropped 4; count of bases not matched to a gene: 15. CDR3 loop: CARSFEASGGSYGKNIQYF. The CDR3 DNA follows: TGTGCCAGAAGCTTTGAGGCTAGCGGGGGCTCATATGGGAAAAACATTCAGTACTTC.

This chain connects TRBV7-9 to TRBJ2-6; 11 bases map to TRBD1. With 1 base clipped from V and 6 bases from J, the junction kept 11 bases outside the gene matches. CDR1 SEHNR and CDR2 FQNEAQ come from the germline V gene (reference sequence). The CDR3 spans 19 residues. Written as DNA, the CDR3 is TGTGCCAGCAGCTTAGGGTGGGGACCGGACAGGGGGCTGGCCAACGTCCTGACTTTC. Its protein is CASSLGWGPDRGLANVLTF.

The genes are TRBV29-1 and TRBJ2-1; 9 bases fit TRBD2. V trimming: 0 bases; J trimming: 7 bases; junction bases outside the gene matches: 13. Germline V gene sequence: CDR1 SQVTM, CDR2 ANQGSEA. This CDR3 is built from 17 residues. The chain's CDR3 is CSVEDPLRGGAVNEQFF. CDR3 DNA sequence: TGCAGCGTTGAAGATCCCCTTCGCGGGGGGGCGGTGAATGAGCAGTTCTTC.

This clone came up a few times. The chain carries TRBV2 and TRBJ1-6; a possible D gene is TRBD1 (5 bases). V was pared by 5 bases and J by 7 bases, with 15 bases between. The CDR3 contains 15 residues. Germline CDR1 and CDR2: SNHLY and FYNNEI. CDR3 coding DNA: TGTGCCAGCAGTTACGATCAGGGAGGAAATTCACCCCTCCACTTT. It codes for CASSYDQGGNSPLHF. Drawing the rest from reference TRBV2 and TRBJ1-6, the complete variable domain is EPEVTQTPSHQVTQMGQEVILRCVPISNHLYFYWYRQILGQKVEFLVSFYNNEISEKSEIFDDQFSVERPDGSNFTLKIRSTKLEDSAMYFCASSYDQGGNSPLHFGNGTRLTVT.

This chain joins TRBV29-1 and TRBJ1-2; 9 bases agree with TRBD1. V shed 6 bases and J 7 bases; nucleotides not matched to a gene: 12. There are 14 residues in the CDR3. Germline CDR1 is SQVTM and CDR2 is ANQGSEA. The CDR3 coding sequence is TGCAGCGTCGCTGGACAGGGGACATCCGTTGGCTACACCTTC. Residues: CSVAGQGTSVGYTF.

The V call is TRBV5-1, the J call TRBJ2-7; 10 nucleotides align to TRBD1. Losses at the gene ends were 6 bases for V and 1 base for J; bases not matched to a gene: 7. The CDR3 extends over 15 amino acids. CDR1 is SGHRS, CDR2 YFSETQ, per germline. The CDR3 DNA reads as TGCGCCAGCACCCCTGGACAGGGGGAATCCTACGAGCAGTACTTC. This sequence encodes CASTPGQGESYEQYF.

V usage is TRBV18 and J usage is TRBJ1-4, with 9 bases matching TRBD1. The CDR3 runs to 16 residues. V lost 3 bases and J lost 8; bases outside the gene matches: 10. Germline V CDR1 and CDR2: KGHSH, LQKENI. DNA of the CDR3: TGTGCCAGCTCACCCAGAACGGGACAGGGAAGAGAAAAACTGTTTTTT. Protein product: CASSPRTGQGREKLFF.

This clone appeared a single time. V is TRBV4-3 and J is TRBJ1-5; TRBD1 aligns across 9 bases. Germline assignment: CDR1 LGHNA and CDR2 YSLEER. The CDR3 covers 15 residues. Trimming removed 2 bases from V and 4 bases from J; junction bases left unmatched: 3. The CDR3 sequence: CASSQNDRGNQPQHF. CDR3 coding DNA: TGCGCCAGCAGCCAAAACGACAGGGGGAATCAGCCCCAGCATTTT.

V gene TRBV9 combines with J gene TRBJ1-4; 9 nucleotides match TRBD1. This CDR3 has 13 amino acids. V shed 4 bases and J 8 bases; nucleotides not matched to a gene: 3. CDR1 is SGDLS, CDR2 YYNGEE, per germline. The CDR3 sequence: CASSMTGGEKLFF. CDR3 bases: TGTGCCAGCAGCATGACAGGGGGGGAAAAACTGTTTTTT.

The genes are TRBV25-1 and TRBJ1-1; D gene unclear. Germline V lookup: CDR1 MGHDK, CDR2 SYGVNS. With 3 bases removed from V and 5 bases from J, the gap between germline ends came to 16 bases. The CDR3 length is 15 residues. CDR3 in amino acids: CASSELEAGETEAFF. The CDR3 bases are TGTGCCAGCAGTGAGTTAGAGGCCGGGGAAACTGAAGCTTTCTTT. Using reference TRBV25-1 and TRBJ1-1 for the parts outside the CDR3, the full variable domain is EADIYQTPRYLVIGTGKKITLECSQTMGHDKMYWYQQDPGMELHLIHYSYGVNSTEKGDLSSESTVSRIRTEHFPLTLESARPSHTSQYLCASSELEAGETEAFFGQGTRLTVV.

The chain uses TRBV29-1 and TRBJ1-1; D not certain. The germline V gene has CDR1 SQVTM and CDR2 ANQGSEA. Trimming pared 1 base from V and 8 bases from J, leaving 5 bases between. This CDR3 comprises 10 residues. The DNA of the CDR3 is TGCAGCGTTGAAGTGGAGGAAGCTTTCTTT. Protein product: CSVEVEEAFF.

The rearrangement uses TRBV5-6 and TRBJ1-1; 8 bases map to TRBD1. V lost 3 bases and J lost 2; bases outside the gene matches: 6. The germline V gene encodes CDR1 SGHDT and CDR2 YYEEEE. CDR3 size: 15 residues. CDR3 nucleotides: TGTGCCAGCAGCTCCCTGGACAGGGATAACACTGAAGCTTTCTTT. Residues: CASSSLDRDNTEAFF.

This clone was counted a single time. The V and J genes are TRBV4-1 and TRBJ1-1; D possibly corresponds to TRBD1 (5 bases). V was trimmed by 8 bases and J by 1 base, leaving 11 bases between them. The CDR3 covers 13 residues. The germline V gene has CDR1 MGHRA and CDR2 YSYEKL. This CDR3 is CASSRGGNTEAFF. The DNA of the CDR3 is TGCGCCAGCTCTAGGGGCGGGAACACTGAAGCTTTCTTT.

The chain has TRBV27 and TRBJ2-2; 7 bases are a match to TRBD1. This CDR3 has 15 residues. V trimming: 3 bases; J trimming: 4 bases; junction bases outside the gene matches: 5. Looked up from germline, CDR1 is MNHEY and CDR2 is SMNVEV (reference sequence). CDR3 in amino acids: CASSFEGAGTGELFF. The CDR3 region has the DNA TGTGCCAGCAGTTTCGAGGGGGCAGGCACCGGGGAGCTGTTTTTT.

The CDR3 reads CATSDSWTSGGGPTDTQYF. CDR3 sequence (DNA): TGTGCCACCAGTGACTCCTGGACTAGCGGGGGGGGACCCACAGATACGCAGTATTTT. The chain has TRBV24-1 and TRBJ2-3; TRBD2 agrees at 15 bases. Germline values: CDR1 KGHDR, CDR2 SFDVKD. The CDR3 loop spans 19 amino acids. J gave up 2 bases and V 4 bases, and 9 bases lay outside the gene matches.

This chain joins TRBV5-1 and TRBJ2-3; the D gene is possibly TRBD2 (5 bases). Germline V gene data show CDR1 as SGHRS and CDR2 as YFSETQ. This CDR3 contains 17 residues. The V gene lost 1 base and the J gene lost 1 base, with 16 bases spanning the gap. The CDR3 region has the DNA TGCGCCAGCAGCTTGAGGTCAGAGGGTCAGGGCACAGATACGCAGTATTTT. It specifies CASSLRSEGQGTDTQYF. Looking up the rest from reference TRBV5-1 and TRBJ2-3 gives the full variable domain: KAGVTQTPRYLIKTRGQQVTLSCSPISGHRSVSWYQQTPGQGLQFLFEYFSETQRNKGNFPGRFSGRQFSNSRSEMNVSTLELGDSALYLCASSLRSEGQGTDTQYFGPGTRLTVL.